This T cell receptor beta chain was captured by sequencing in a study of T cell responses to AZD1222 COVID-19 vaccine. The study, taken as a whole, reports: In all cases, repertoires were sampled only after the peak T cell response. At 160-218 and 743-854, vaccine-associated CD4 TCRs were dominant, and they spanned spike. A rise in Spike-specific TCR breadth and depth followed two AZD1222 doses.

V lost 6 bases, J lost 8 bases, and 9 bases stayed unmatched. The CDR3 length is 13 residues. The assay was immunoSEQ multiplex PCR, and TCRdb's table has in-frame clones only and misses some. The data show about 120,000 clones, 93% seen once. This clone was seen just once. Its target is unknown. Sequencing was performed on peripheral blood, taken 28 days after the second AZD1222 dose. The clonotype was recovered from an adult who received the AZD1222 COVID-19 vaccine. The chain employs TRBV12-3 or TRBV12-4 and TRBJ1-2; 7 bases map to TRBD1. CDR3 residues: CASSYRQGSGYTF. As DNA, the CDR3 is TGTGCCAGCAGCTACAGACAGGGCAGCGGCTACACCTTC.